Listed here are 5 T cell receptor beta chains from one sample, sequenced in a study of blood T cells in healthy people across ages. The use of a sample-barcoded 5' primer and a J-beta primer mix characterized a second PCR of about 7 to 12 cycles. MiXCR, applied by TCRdb to the 5' RACE reads, yields one record per CDR3 protein. The table has hundreds of thousands of distinct CDR3 sequences, around 31% seen once; the top ten hold more than 15%. Material for sequencing was blood. These receptors came from a woman aged 80 or older in good health.

This sequence joins TRBV5-1 and TRBJ1-6; TRBD1 aligns across 7 bases. The germline gives CDR1 SGHRS, CDR2 YFSETQ. This CDR3 spans 15 amino acids. V lost 3 bases, J lost 9 bases, and 9 bases stayed unmatched. The CDR3 sequence is CASSSSTGTASPLHF. The CDR3 DNA reads TGCGCCAGCAGCTCATCGACCGGGACAGCTTCACCCCTCCACTTT.

This clonotype was observed a handful of times. This rearrangement joins TRBV20-1 to TRBJ2-5; 11 bases are shared with TRBD2. The CDR3 spans 14 residues. The V segment lost 4 bases and the J segment 11 bases; nucleotides outside the gene matches: 12. From germline, CDR1 is DFQATT and CDR2 SNEGSKA (reference sequence). The CDR3 protein is CSATTSGVYNEQYF. CDR3 DNA: TGCAGTGCTACGACTAGCGGGGTTTACAATGAGCAGTACTTC.

This clonotype occurred many times. The CDR3 reads CSAPRTRGENNLTNEKLFF. The CDR3 DNA reads TGCAGTGCTCCCAGGACGAGGGGGGAGAATAACTTAACTAATGAAAAACTGTTTTTT. J is TRBJ1-4 and V is TRBV20-1; D possibly corresponds to TRBD1 (6 bases). V was clipped by 5 bases and J by 1 base, with 26 bases between them. Germline-derived CDR1 and CDR2 are DFQATT and SNEGSKA (reference sequence). This CDR3 is 19 amino acids long.

This clonotype occurred many times. V is TRBV29-1 and J is TRBJ2-1; 7 nucleotides line up with TRBD2. Trimming cost V 6 bases and J 6 bases; bases outside gene matches: 11. The CDR3 spans 14 residues. CDR1 and CDR2 from the germline V gene are SQVTM and ANQGSEA. The CDR3 region has the DNA TGCAGCGTGGGGGAGGGCGCGGGTTTCAATGAGCAGTTCTTC. Translation: CSVGEGAGFNEQFF.

This rearrangement joins TRBV29-1 to TRBJ2-5; D perhaps matches TRBD1 (5 bases). TRBJ2-7 matches the DNA end more closely, so the J call is doubtful. This CDR3 is 15 amino acids long. Germline values: CDR1 SQVTM, CDR2 ANQGSEA. In DNA, the CDR3 is TGCAGCGTTGAAAGGCAGGGTGGAAGCACCTACGAGCAGTACTTC. Encoded protein: CSVERQGGSTYEQYF.